Listed here are 25 T cell receptor beta chains from one sample, sequenced in a study of CD8 T cells in Susac syndrome. RNA totalling about 0.5 to 1 ug underwent reverse transcription with random hexamers. MiXCR, applied by TCRdb to the immunoSEQ multiplex PCR reads, yields one record per CDR3 protein. The table lists about 140,000 distinct CDR3 sequences, approximately 95% of them singletons. Sequenced: CD4+ T cells from PBMCs. The receptors stem from a human donor with multiple sclerosis.

CDR3: CSAQIVLRGATNEKLFF. CDR3 nucleotides: TGCAGTGCTCAAATAGTGTTAAGGGGGGCAACTAATGAAAAACTGTTTTTT. The V call is TRBV20-1, the J call TRBJ1-4; D perhaps matches TRBD1 (6 bases). The germline V gene has CDR1 DFQATT and CDR2 SNEGSKA (reference sequence). V was pared by 5 bases and J by 0 bases, with 19 bases between. CDR3 length equals 17 residues.

The V call is TRBV7-8, the J call TRBJ1-1, with 9 bases identical to TRBD1. The germline V gene has CDR1 SGHVS and CDR2 FQNEAQ. The CDR3 has 17 residues. J gave up 6 bases and V 0 bases, and 11 bases lay outside the gene matches. The CDR3 bases are TGTGCCAGCAGCTTAGCGTCCGGGACAGGGAATTTGGCTGAAGCTTTCTTT. Protein product: CASSLASGTGNLAEAFF.

The chain carries TRBV12-3 or TRBV12-4 and TRBJ2-3; D not certain. The CDR3 is 13 amino acids. Deletions cut 8 bases from V and 0 bases from J, with 9 bases between. CDR3 in amino acids: CASQRSSTDTQYF. CDR3 sequence (DNA): TGTGCCAGCCAACGGTCTAGCACAGATACGCAGTATTTT.

This rearrangement joins TRBV2 to TRBJ2-7; 7 bases are a match to TRBD1. The J segment lost 7 bases and the V segment lost 4 bases, leaving 4 bases of the junction unmatched. This CDR3 spans 12 amino acids. Germline loops: CDR1 SNHLY, CDR2 FYNNEI. CDR3 sequence: CASSVQGTEQYF. CDR3 nucleotides: TGTGCCAGCAGTGTACAGGGGACAGAGCAGTACTTC.

This chain uses TRBV6-5 with TRBJ1-2; D possibly corresponds to TRBD1 (6 bases). The germline V gene encodes CDR1 MNHEY and CDR2 SVGAGI. The CDR3 extends over 17 amino acids. The ends were cut back, 4 bases at V and 1 base at J, with 19 bases in the middle. Written as DNA, the CDR3 is TGTGCCAGCAGTTTGACCTTCGGGGGCACGAATAACTATGGCTACACCTTC. Protein sequence: CASSLTFGGTNNYGYTF.

The chain links TRBV12-3 or TRBV12-4 to TRBJ1-2, with D perhaps TRBD1 (6 bases). CDR3 length: 13 amino acids. Trimming removed 1 base from V and 10 bases from J, with 13 bases in between. CDR3 in amino acids: CASSLDQDSHYTF. CDR3 coding DNA: TGTGCCAGCAGTTTAGACCAGGACAGCCACTACACCTTC.

This chain joins TRBV29-1 and TRBJ2-4; D remains unclear. Trimming removed 6 bases at V and 2 bases at J, with 11 bases between. This CDR3 contains 13 residues. The germline V gene encodes CDR1 SQVTM and CDR2 ANQGSEA. CDR3 bases: TGCAGCGTAGGCTTTAGCACCAAAAACATTCAGTACTTC. Encoded protein: CSVGFSTKNIQYF.

The chain carries TRBV20-1 and TRBJ2-1; 15 bases align to TRBD2. The CDR3 spans 16 residues. The V gene end was trimmed by 4 bases and the J gene end by 1 base; junction bases not matched to a gene: 2. Looked up from germline, CDR1 is DFQATT and CDR2 is SNEGSKA (reference sequence). CDR3 protein: CSATGLAGGSYNEQFF. The CDR3 region has the DNA TGCAGTGCTACCGGACTAGCGGGAGGGTCCTACAATGAGCAGTTCTTC.

The chain joins TRBV5-1 to TRBJ2-4, with TRBD2 matching over 7 bases. The CDR3 totals 18 residues. V shed 1 base and J 1 base; nucleotides not matched to a gene: 11. Germline-derived CDR1 and CDR2 are SGHRS and YFSETQ. The CDR3 sequence is CASSLMSLGLGAKNIQYF. The CDR3 nucleotides read TGCGCCAGCAGCTTGATGTCCCTTGGACTAGGGGCCAAAAACATTCAGTACTTC.

The chain is built from TRBV23-1 and TRBJ1-1, with a tentative D call TRBD1 (5 bases). TRBV23-1 is an ORF for which the function is uncertain. This CDR3 is built from 13 residues. Trimming pared 4 bases from V and 5 bases from J, leaving 11 bases between. The CDR3 DNA sequence: TGCGCCAGCAGTCTAAGGGGATGGACTGAAGCTTTCTTT. Residues: CASSLRGWTEAFF.

This rearrangement joins TRBV23-1 to TRBJ2-5, with 7 bases that match TRBD1. TRBV23-1 counts as an open reading frame of uncertain function. V was clipped by 8 bases and J by 5 bases; unmatched bases: 11. This CDR3 has 14 amino acids. The CDR3 protein is CASGSTGDTETQYF. The CDR3 DNA reads as TGCGCCAGCGGGTCCACAGGGGATACGGAGACCCAGTACTTC.

This chain joins TRBV4-1 and TRBJ2-2; D uncertain. Trimming pared 3 bases from V and 0 bases from J, leaving 14 bases between. The CDR3 sequence is 17 residues long. Germline values: CDR1 MGHRA, CDR2 YSYEKL. CDR3 sequence: CASSHPASDANTGELFF. The CDR3 DNA sequence: TGCGCCAGCAGCCATCCGGCGTCGGACGCGAACACCGGGGAGCTGTTTTTT.

The chain recombines TRBV29-1 with TRBJ2-1, with 8 bases that match TRBD1. Germline-derived CDR1 and CDR2 are SQVTM and ANQGSEA. This CDR3 contains 13 residues. J gave up 9 bases and V 1 base, and 5 bases lay outside the gene matches. The CDR3 spells CSVEGTGSFEQFF. The CDR3 region has the DNA TGCAGCGTTGAAGGGACAGGGTCTTTTGAGCAGTTCTTC.

This sequence joins TRBV19 and TRBJ2-4; no clear D gene. Looked up from germline, CDR1 is LNHDA and CDR2 is SQIVND (reference sequence). The CDR3 has 14 amino acids. Trimming cost V 4 bases and J 0 bases, with 7 bases left between them. CDR3 amino acids: CASSSVIAKNIQYF. DNA of the CDR3: TGTGCCAGTAGTAGCGTAATAGCCAAAAACATTCAGTACTTC.

The gene calls are TRBV15 and TRBJ2-3; 9 bases map to TRBD2. The germline gives CDR1 LNHNV, CDR2 YYDKDF (reference sequence). The CDR3 length is 17 residues. V lost 0 bases to trimming and J lost 1 base; unmatched junction nucleotides: 5. In DNA, the CDR3 is TGTGCCACCAGCAGAGATTTATTAGCGGGAGGCACAGATACGCAGTATTTT. This translates into CATSRDLLAGGTDTQYF.

The V and J genes are TRBV20-1 and TRBJ2-3; 14 bases agree with TRBD2. The trim removed 1 base at V and 5 bases at J, leaving 5 bases unmatched. This CDR3 has 16 amino acids. CDR1 is DFQATT, CDR2 SNEGSKA, per germline (reference sequence). CDR3 nucleotide sequence: TGCAGTGCTAGAGGAGGGACTAGCGGGGGCTTAGATACGCAGTATTTT. Its translation is CSARGGTSGGLDTQYF.

The chain employs TRBV28 and TRBJ2-3, with TRBD2 matching over 7 bases. The CDR3 spans 18 residues. The junction had 14 bases not matched to a gene; V was cut back by 5 bases and J by 0 bases. CDR1 and CDR2 from the germline V gene are MDHEN and SYDVKM. CDR3 protein: CASSAISGREPSTDTQYF. In nucleotides, the CDR3 is TGTGCCAGCAGTGCAATATCGGGGCGGGAGCCAAGCACAGATACGCAGTATTTT.

V is TRBV3-1 and J is TRBJ2-5; D possibly corresponds to TRBD2 (6 bases). The CDR3 runs 15 residues. CDR1 and CDR2 (germline): LGHDT, YNNKEL (reference sequence). The V end lost 0 bases, the J end lost 5 bases, and 13 bases lay between the germline ends. CDR3 coding DNA: TGTGCCAGCAGCCAAGATCTGGCGGGACTTGAGACCCAGTACTTC. Translating gives CASSQDLAGLETQYF.

The rearrangement uses TRBV20-1 and TRBJ2-1, with D possibly matching TRBD2 (6 bases). Germline V CDR1 and CDR2: DFQATT, SNEGSKA (reference sequence). The CDR3 is made up of 12 amino acids. V was cut by 3 bases and J by 6 bases, with 9 bases left in between. The CDR3 DNA reads as TGCAGTGCTAGGACGGGAGCCAATGAGCAGTTCTTC. Its translation is CSARTGANEQFF.

The rearrangement uses TRBV29-1 and TRBJ2-1; D gene ambiguous. Germline CDR1 reads SQVTM; CDR2 reads ANQGSEA. The CDR3 contains 12 residues. V was clipped by 8 bases and J by 7 bases, with 15 bases between them. Here the CDR3 DNA reads TGCAGCTCCCAGATCACAAGGAATGAGCAGTTCTTC. It codes for CSSQITRNEQFF.

The chain has TRBV7-9 and TRBJ2-1; TRBD2 aligns across 13 bases. The CDR3 is 15 residues long. Germline values: CDR1 SEHNR, CDR2 FQNEAQ (reference sequence). J was trimmed by 9 bases and V by 5 bases; bases with no gene match: 7. This CDR3 reads CASSAGTSGAAEQFF. DNA for the CDR3: TGTGCCAGCAGCGCGGGGACTAGCGGGGCCGCTGAGCAGTTCTTC.

V usage is TRBV6-1 and J usage is TRBJ2-3; 12 bases agree with TRBD2. Trimming removed 6 bases from V and 5 bases from J; junction bases left unmatched: 9. CDR1 and CDR2 from the germline V gene are MNHNS and SASEGT. The CDR3 runs 16 residues. The CDR3 reads CASSPARLAGVDTQYF. The CDR3 nucleotides are TGTGCCAGCAGCCCCGCAAGACTAGCGGGAGTAGATACGCAGTATTTT.

The genes are TRBV30 and TRBJ2-2; 11 bases are a match to TRBD2. The CDR3 runs 19 residues. Germline lookup yields CDR1 GTSNPN and CDR2 SVGIG (reference sequence). Germline trimming cut 4 bases from V and 1 base from J; bases unmatched to any gene: 14. The CDR3 loop reads CAWNRFGASGGKNTGELFF. CDR3 in DNA: TGTGCCTGGAATCGGTTTGGGGCTAGCGGGGGGAAGAACACCGGGGAGCTGTTTTTT. The complete variable domain, with remaining parts taken from reference TRBV30 and TRBJ2-2, reads SQTIHQWPATLVQPVGSPLSLECTVEGTSNPNLYWYRQAAGRGLQLLFYSVGIGQISSEVPQNLSASRPQDRQFILSSKKLLLSDSGFYLCAWNRFGASGGKNTGELFFGEGSRLTVL.

This chain joins TRBV15 and TRBJ1-6, with TRBD1 as a possible D gene (5 bases). This CDR3 is built from 14 residues. The V end lost 0 bases, the J end lost 5 bases, and 5 bases lay between the germline ends. Germline V gene data show CDR1 as LNHNV and CDR2 as YYDKDF (reference sequence). Here the CDR3 reads CATSRDRDNSPLHF. The CDR3 DNA is TGTGCCACCAGCAGAGACAGGGATAATTCACCCCTCCACTTT.

This clonotype is a singleton in its sample. The gene calls are TRBV29-1 and TRBJ2-7; D remains ambiguous. V shed 7 bases and J shed 6 bases, with 13 bases lying between them. The CDR3 is 11 residues long. Germline loops: CDR1 SQVTM, CDR2 ANQGSEA. The DNA for the CDR3 is TGCAGCGGGACCGTGGCTGCCGAGCAGTACTTC. This gives the protein CSGTVAAEQYF.